What follows are 21 T cell receptor beta chains derived from one specimen sequenced in a study of identical twins. In TCRdb, the 5' RACE reads were re-called with MiXCR into one record per CDR3 protein. The table shows 1.5 million to 2 million distinct CDR3 sequences, with less than 35% occurring only once. Sequencing input: cord blood. The source is a newborn girl in good health.

This rearrangement joins TRBV27 to TRBJ1-2, with a weak D call TRBD1 (6 bases). The CDR3 runs to 16 residues. Trimming shortened V by 2 bases and J by 0 bases, and 13 bases separated the two germline ends. Germline lookup yields CDR1 MNHEY and CDR2 SMNVEV (reference sequence). The CDR3 is CASSLVYRDANYGYTF. The CDR3 DNA sequence: TGTGCCAGCAGTTTAGTTTACAGGGACGCTAACTATGGCTACACCTTC.

The chain links TRBV12-3 or TRBV12-4 to TRBJ1-2, with TRBD1 matching over 7 bases. The length of the CDR3 is 13 residues. V was pared by 5 bases and J by 7 bases, with 7 bases of the junction left unmatched. CDR3 in DNA: TGTGCCAGCAGTAAACAGGGGCAAGGTGGCTACACCTTC. This gives the protein CASSKQGQGGYTF.

The V and J genes are TRBV4-2 and TRBJ2-3; 9 nucleotides match TRBD2. This CDR3 comprises 17 residues. Germline-derived CDR1 and CDR2 are LGHNA and YNFKEQ. V dropped 0 bases and J dropped 11; count of bases not matched to a gene: 15. DNA for the CDR3: TGTGCCAGCAGCCAAGAATTAATGGGCGGGGGGGCGGTCGTGCAGTATTTT. Amino acid sequence: CASSQELMGGGAVVQYF.

Remarks on this clonotype: One end of the junction fails to match germline, which may point to a read error. This chain joins TRBV5-1 and TRBJ2-5; 11 bases align to TRBD2. CDR3 length equals 14 residues. Germline assignment: CDR1 SGHRS and CDR2 YFSETQ. The CDR3, as DNA: TGCGTCAGCAGCTTACTAGCGGGAGTGGAGACCCAGTACTTC. Residues: CVSSLLAGVETQYF.

V is TRBV24-1 and J is TRBJ1-3; a weak D match, TRBD1 (5 bases). Per germline, CDR1 KGHDR and CDR2 SFDVKD. V lost 7 bases to trimming and J lost 0 bases, with 9 bases between them. There are 14 residues in the CDR3. The CDR3 coding sequence is TGTGCCACCAGGCGGGGGAACTCTGGAAACACCATATATTTT. This encodes CATRRGNSGNTIYF.

J is TRBJ2-5 and V is TRBV5-1, with D perhaps matching TRBD1 (5 bases). The J call is uncertain, as TRBJ2-7 better fits the DNA end. Germline lookup yields CDR1 SGHRS and CDR2 YFSETQ. The CDR3 has 14 residues. Here the CDR3 reads CASWNQGRGYEQYF. Written as DNA, the CDR3 is TGCGCCAGTTGGAACCAGGGTAGGGGCTACGAGCAGTACTTC.

There are a few counts of this clonotype. The rearrangement joins TRBV7-2 to TRBJ2-3, with 11 bases matching TRBD2. J lost 4 bases, V lost 3 bases, and 3 bases had no gene match. The length of the CDR3 is 15 residues. Looked up from germline, CDR1 is SGHTA and CDR2 is FQGNSA. The CDR3 region is CASSFSGGAPDTQYF. DNA for the CDR3: TGTGCCAGCAGCTTTAGCGGGGGGGCCCCAGATACGCAGTATTTT.

This rearrangement joins TRBV6-1 to TRBJ1-4, with a tentative D call TRBD1 (6 bases). V lost 4 bases, J lost 1 base, and 13 bases lay in between. The germline CDR1 and CDR2 sequences are MNHNS and SASEGT. This CDR3 has 16 amino acids. The CDR3 loop is CASSARVRGTNEKLFF. The CDR3 DNA sequence: TGTGCCAGCAGTGCCAGGGTCAGGGGAACTAATGAAAAACTGTTTTTT.

In regard to this clonotype: One base away lies a much larger clone, so this may be a sequencing read error. V is TRBV29-1 and J is TRBJ2-5; D possibly corresponds to TRBD1 (5 bases). Germline lookup yields CDR1 SQVTM and CDR2 ANQGSEA. This CDR3 comprises 12 residues. With 2 bases removed from V and 11 bases from J, the gap between germline ends came to 15 bases. The CDR3 DNA follows: TGCAGCGTTGAAACAGGACGAAATGAGCAGTACTTC. Translating gives CSVETGRNEQYF.

The J gene is TRBJ2-7, the V gene TRBV9, with D possibly TRBD1 on 6 matching bases. The CDR3 spans 15 residues. V lost 5 bases and J 4 bases, leaving 19 bases between the germline ends. Per germline, CDR1 SGDLS and CDR2 YYNGEE. The CDR3: CASSGDAGAGYEQYF. CDR3 in DNA: TGTGCCAGCAGTGGGGACGCAGGGGCGGGTTACGAGCAGTACTTC.

The chain carries TRBV20-1 and TRBJ1-5; possible D gene TRBD1, 6 bases. The CDR3 contains 14 residues. The germline V gene encodes CDR1 DFQATT and CDR2 SNEGSKA (reference sequence). The V gene lost 1 base and the J gene lost 6 bases, with 13 bases spanning the gap. The CDR3 DNA reads TGCAGTGCTAGAGGCCTTCAGGGGTCTCAGCCCCAGCATTTT. Amino acids: CSARGLQGSQPQHF.

This chain joins TRBV27 and TRBJ1-5; no definite D call. The V gene's germline CDR1 is MNHEY and CDR2 SMNVEV (reference sequence). CDR3 length: 14 amino acids. V shed 1 base and J shed 2 bases, with 6 bases lying between them. The CDR3 protein is CASSLWARNQPQHF. The CDR3, as DNA: TGTGCCAGCAGTTTATGGGCTCGCAATCAGCCCCAGCATTTT.

V is TRBV19 and J is TRBJ2-7; unclear D gene. Deletions cut 6 bases from V and 0 bases from J, with 15 bases between. The length of the CDR3 is 15 residues. From germline, CDR1 is LNHDA and CDR2 SQIVND (reference sequence). CDR3: CASRFPGPSSYEQYF. DNA of the CDR3: TGTGCCAGTAGATTCCCTGGGCCGAGCTCCTACGAGCAGTACTTC. The full variable domain, rest sourced from reference TRBV19 and TRBJ2-7, is DGGITQSPKYLFRKEGQNVTLSCEQNLNHDAMYWYRQDPGQGLRLIYYSQIVNDFQKGDIAEGYSVSREKKESFPLTVTSAQKNPTAFYLCASRFPGPSSYEQYFGPGTRLTVT.

DNA for the CDR3: TGTGCCAGCAGTGAACCGGGACAGGGGGCCGGGAATGAGCAGTTCTTC. Translation: CASSEPGQGAGNEQFF. The V gene is TRBV2, the J gene TRBJ2-1; TRBD1 matches 12 bases. The V segment lost 2 bases and the J segment 7 bases; nucleotides outside the gene matches: 6. Germline assignment: CDR1 SNHLY and CDR2 FYNNEI. The CDR3 has 16 residues.

The chain uses TRBV12-3 or TRBV12-4 and TRBJ1-2; D is uncertain. This CDR3 has 15 amino acids. Trimming took off 3 bases at V and 1 base at J, with 12 bases between the two ends. CDR3 nucleotides: TGTGCCAGCAGTTTTACACAAGCTGATAACTATGGCTACACCTTC. Its translation is CASSFTQADNYGYTF.

V usage is TRBV7-8 and J usage is TRBJ2-1; tentatively, D is TRBD2 (6 bases). The germline gives CDR1 SGHVS, CDR2 FQNEAQ. This CDR3 contains 16 residues. V lost 7 bases, J lost 7 bases, and 23 bases lay in between. The CDR3 coding sequence is TGTGCCAGCACGCTTTCCCGGGGCGGGACCCTAAATGAGCAGTTCTTC. Translated: CASTLSRGGTLNEQFF.

This rearrangement joins TRBV12-3 or TRBV12-4 to TRBJ1-1; perhaps TRBD1 as D (5 bases). V lost 7 bases to trimming and J lost 0 bases, with 15 bases between them. This CDR3 contains 15 residues. The CDR3: CASIGTGGMNTEAFF. CDR3 DNA: TGTGCCAGCATCGGGACTGGAGGGATGAACACTGAAGCTTTCTTT.

CDR3 in DNA: TGTGCCAGCACCTGGACTAGCGGGACCTCCTACAATGAGCAGTTCTTC. Protein sequence: CASTWTSGTSYNEQFF. The chain is built from TRBV11-2 and TRBJ2-1; 12 bases agree with TRBD2. The junction had 4 bases not matched to a gene; V was cut back by 7 bases and J by 0 bases. Germline-derived CDR1 and CDR2 are SGHAT and FQNNGV. CDR3 length: 16 amino acids.

This clonotype was observed a handful of times. The chain employs TRBV7-9 and TRBJ2-3; 14 bases map to TRBD2. After removal of 2 bases from V and 6 bases from J, the junction contained 7 bases not matched to a gene. The CDR3 is 17 amino acids. Germline V gene lookup returns CDR1 SEHNR and CDR2 FQNEAQ (reference sequence). The CDR3 protein is CASSLRGTSGSPDTQYF. CDR3 DNA sequence: TGTGCCAGCAGCTTACGGGGGACTAGCGGGAGTCCCGATACGCAGTATTTT.

V gene TRBV6-1 combines with J gene TRBJ1-6, with unresolved D. Germline V gene sequence: CDR1 MNHNS, CDR2 SASEGT. V lost 8 bases and J lost 6, with 14 bases in between. This CDR3 contains 14 residues. Here the CDR3 DNA reads TGTGCCAGCCGTACCTTTACAGCTAATTCACCCCTCCACTTT. This encodes CASRTFTANSPLHF.

This clonotype was counted between two and nine times. The chain combines TRBV3-1 with TRBJ2-3, with D possibly being TRBD2 (6 bases). CDR1 and CDR2 from the germline V gene are LGHDT and YNNKEL (reference sequence). The CDR3 runs to 17 residues. V was shortened by 5 bases and J by 2 bases, with 20 bases between the two germline ends. CDR3 sequence reads: CASSKALTSLSTDTQYF. The CDR3 nucleotides read TGTGCCAGCAGCAAGGCCCTAACTAGCCTGTCCACAGATACGCAGTATTTT.